The 16 T cell receptor beta chains below come from one sample, sequenced in a study of blood T cell repertoires in COVID-19. Data came from immunoSEQ multiplex PCR; TCRdb stores just in-frame clones and leaves some out. The sample has about 45,000 clones; almost 90% are singletons. The source material was peripheral blood. The receptors shown here come from a human donor in a cohort sampled during active COVID-19.

A remark on this clone: One junction end disagrees with the germline gene, perhaps due to a read error. This rearrangement joins TRBV5-1 to TRBJ2-2; 7 bases map to TRBD2. This CDR3 is 19 amino acids long. Germline V gives CDR1 SGHRS, CDR2 YFSETQ. CDR3 protein: CASSLLVMSGTKNTGELFF. For the CDR3, the DNA is TGCGCCAGCAGCTTGTTGGTGATGAGCGGGACTAAGAACACGGGGGAGCTGTTTTTT.

The rearrangement uses TRBV7-2 and TRBJ1-5; D is uncertain. The CDR3 consists of 14 residues. V dropped 5 bases and J dropped 6 bases, with 14 bases sitting between them. Looked up from germline, CDR1 is SGHTA and CDR2 is FQGNSA. The CDR3 DNA sequence: TGTGCCAGCAGCCCCAGCGGGCAGACTCAGCCCCAGCATTTT. It specifies CASSPSGQTQPQHF.

V is TRBV7-3 and J is TRBJ2-4; D is perhaps TRBD1 (5 bases). The V and J ends lost 5 bases and 10 bases respectively, with 12 bases between them. Germline V CDR1 and CDR2: SGHTA, FQGTGA. This CDR3 spans 12 amino acids. The chain's CDR3 is CASSPREGIQYF. In DNA, the CDR3 is TGTGCCAGCAGCCCCAGGGAAGGAATTCAGTACTTC.

The chain joins TRBV5-4 to TRBJ2-3; 12 nucleotides match TRBD2. V was pared by 4 bases and J by 1 base, with 4 bases of the junction left unmatched. The CDR3 is made up of 16 amino acids. Germline V gene lookup returns CDR1 SGHNT and CDR2 YYREEE (reference sequence). CDR3 DNA sequence: TGTGCCAGCAGCCGCAGACTAGCGGGGGGCACAGATACGCAGTATTTT. This translates into CASSRRLAGGTDTQYF.

This clone turned up a few times. Additional DNA sequences in this sample encode the identical CDR3. This chain joins TRBV7-2 and TRBJ1-5; D is undetermined. The germline V gene has CDR1 SGHTA and CDR2 FQGNSA. The CDR3 is 14 amino acids. The V end lost 1 base, the J end lost 7 bases, and 11 bases lay between the germline ends. CDR3 amino acids: CASSLGGGSQPQHF. CDR3 DNA sequence: TGTGCCAGCAGCTTAGGCGGTGGCAGCCAGCCCCAGCATTTT. Looking up the rest from reference TRBV7-2 and TRBJ1-5 gives the full variable domain: GAGVSQSPSNKVTEKGKDVELRCDPISGHTALYWYRQSLGQGLEFLIYFQGNSAPDKSGLPSDRFSAERTGGSVSTLTIQRTQQEDSAVYLCASSLGGGSQPQHFGDGTRLSIL.

J is TRBJ1-5 and V is TRBV7-2, with D possibly TRBD1 on 5 matching bases. The germline CDR1 and CDR2 sequences are SGHTA and FQGNSA. V was shortened by 3 bases and J by 11 bases, with 14 bases between the two germline ends. The CDR3 totals 13 residues. The CDR3, as DNA: TGTGCCAGCAGCTTCGGGGGGTCGGAGGCCCAGCATTTT. Translating it yields CASSFGGSEAQHF. Filled out from reference TRBV7-2 and TRBJ1-5, the complete variable domain reads GAGVSQSPSNKVTEKGKDVELRCDPISGHTALYWYRQSLGQGLEFLIYFQGNSAPDKSGLPSDRFSAERTGGSVSTLTIQRTQQEDSAVYLCASSFGGSEAQHFGDGTRLSIL.

The rearrangement uses TRBV5-1 and TRBJ2-7; 13 bases are shared with TRBD2. Germline V gives CDR1 SGHRS, CDR2 YFSETQ. This CDR3 has 18 amino acids. Trimming at V came to 2 bases and at J to 3 bases, leaving 11 bases not matched to a gene. CDR3 DNA sequence: TGCGCCAGCAGCTTCGCATCGGGACTAGCGGGGAACTTCTACGAGCAGTACTTC. Translated, it gives CASSFASGLAGNFYEQYF.

This chain joins TRBV30 and TRBJ1-6; the D is unclear. Germline V gene sequence: CDR1 GTSNPN, CDR2 SVGIG (reference sequence). The V end lost 3 bases, the J end lost 5 bases, and 11 bases lay between the germline ends. The length of the CDR3 is 14 residues. CDR3 coding DNA: TGTGCCTGGAGCGGCGGACTTGATAATTCACCCCTCCACTTT. It encodes CAWSGGLDNSPLHF.

The chain couples TRBV7-2 to TRBJ2-1; tentative D call: TRBD2 (7 bases). Trimming cost V 5 bases and J 10 bases, with 21 bases left between them. This CDR3 has 15 amino acids. Germline V gene lookup returns CDR1 SGHTA and CDR2 FQGNSA. The CDR3 DNA reads as TGTGCCAGCAGCGGATACGGCCTCGGGGGGCGGGAGCAGTTCTTC. Amino acids: CASSGYGLGGREQFF.

This rearrangement joins TRBV6-2 or TRBV6-3 to TRBJ2-5; maybe TRBD2 (6 bases). This CDR3 is built from 16 residues. V lost 2 bases and J lost 2, with 15 bases in between. CDR1 and CDR2 (germline): MNHEY, SVGEGT. DNA for the CDR3: TGTGCCAGCAGTTACGGGGCGGTCGGAGGGCAAGAGACCCAGTACTTC. As protein: CASSYGAVGGQETQYF.

This clone was counted between two and nine times. In DNA form, the CDR3 reads TGTGCCAGCAGTCCTCACAGGGGCGATGAGCAGTTCTTC. Translation: CASSPHRGDEQFF. This chain links TRBV27 with TRBJ2-1; 7 nucleotides match TRBD1. There are 13 residues in the CDR3. Trimming at V came to 5 bases and at J to 8 bases, leaving 6 bases not matched to a gene. Looked up from germline, CDR1 is MNHEY and CDR2 is SMNVEV (reference sequence).

This clone was counted only a few times. V usage is TRBV10-3 and J usage is TRBJ1-6; TRBD1 matches at 8 bases. Germline CDR1 is ENHRY and CDR2 is SYGVKD. J gave up 7 bases and V 3 bases, and 11 bases lay outside the gene matches. This CDR3 contains 17 residues. CDR3 loop: CAISDLDRAAGNSPLHF. The CDR3 DNA is TGTGCCATCAGTGACCTGGACAGGGCGGCTGGAAATTCACCCCTCCACTTT.

J is TRBJ2-3 and V is TRBV27; weak D call: TRBD2 (6 bases). CDR1 is MNHEY, CDR2 SMNVEV, per germline (reference sequence). Between the trimmed V and J ends, which lost 10 bases and 6 bases, there was a span of 23 bases. The CDR3 spans 15 residues. CDR3 in amino acids: CANRRAGRSVDTQYF. For the CDR3, the DNA is TGTGCCAACAGACGGGCGGGGAGGTCTGTCGATACGCAGTATTTT.

The J gene is TRBJ2-7, the V gene TRBV21-1; TRBD1 is the table's D call, not checked against the DNA. TRBV21-1 is a listed pseudogene. This CDR3 is 15 amino acids long. CDR3 sequence: CASSLSQGERYEQYF. For the CDR3, the DNA is TGTGCCAGCAGCTTAAGCCAGGGGGAAAGGTACGAGCAGTACTTC.

The genes are TRBV19 and TRBJ1-5, with D unresolved. The CDR3 has 16 residues. CDR1 is LNHDA, CDR2 SQIVND, per germline (reference sequence). V gave up 3 bases and J gave up 4 bases, with 16 bases separating them. CDR3 DNA: TGTGCCAGTAGTATCATGAGCGGGCTTAGGAATCAGCCCCAGCATTTT. Amino acids: CASSIMSGLRNQPQHF.

V usage is TRBV25-1 and J usage is TRBJ1-1, with D possibly matching TRBD1 (5 bases). CDR3 length: 12 amino acids. The V end was cut by 11 bases, the J end by 11 bases, with 21 bases between. From germline, CDR1 is MGHDK and CDR2 SYGVNS. The CDR3 sequence is CAAWEGFGRAFF. The CDR3 DNA is TGTGCCGCCTGGGAGGGGTTTGGGAGGGCTTTCTTT.